What follows describes a single TCR beta chain. The sample comes from a study of blood T cell repertoires in COVID-19. The overall study: Whether acute or convalescent, the COVID-19 samples came from the United States, Italy and Spain. Sample material is recorded as cDNA or gDNA derived from T cells, B-cell-depleted T cells, or PBMCs.

All enrollees were roughly 18 to 90 years old and from 20 to 30 US areas. In assigning cohorts, the study relied on participant-reported clinical history. Clones were sequenced by immunoSEQ multiplex PCR, and TCRdb holds only the in-frame ones, with some missing. The repertoire includes some 220,000 clones, 86% of them detected once, and about 4% sits in the top ten. Germline V gives CDR1 SGDLS, CDR2 YYNGEE. This CDR3 is built from 15 residues. V was pared by 4 bases and J by 2 bases, with 12 bases between. The chain carries TRBV9 and TRBJ1-4; D possibly corresponds to TRBD1 (6 bases). The specimen was PBMCs or T cells enriched from blood (not recorded which). The receptor's source is a woman in her forties with acute COVID-19. CDR3 amino acids: CASSPGTSTNEKLFF. The CDR3 nucleotides are TGTGCCAGCAGCCCGGGGACATCCACTAATGAAAAACTGTTTTTT.